This TCR beta chain emerged from a study of blood T cell repertoires in COVID-19. Study as a whole: PBMCs, B-cell-depleted T cells, or T cells were the source of the cDNA or gDNA that made up the material.

This clone was seen many times. In the authors' methods: Amplified reference gene primers provided the basis for estimating nucleated cell counts. TCRdb's copy holds only in-frame clones and misses some; the assay was immunoSEQ multiplex PCR. For V, J and clone size, that table is used; D and trimming come from the DNA. The sample lists 100,000 to 150,000 clones; around nine tenths were seen once. V was clipped by 0 bases and J by 7 bases; unmatched bases: 5. CDR1 and CDR2 from the germline V gene are SGDLS and YYNGEE. The CDR3 is 16 residues long. The TCR originated in a man aged 50-59 years with COVID-19, enrolled during active disease. The sample taken for sequencing was peripheral blood. The J gene is TRBJ2-1, the V gene TRBV9; 12 bases are shared with TRBD2. In DNA, the CDR3 is TGTGCCAGCAGCGTAGGTCCTAGCGGGAGGGCAAATGAGCAGTTCTTC. This translates into CASSVGPSGRANEQFF.